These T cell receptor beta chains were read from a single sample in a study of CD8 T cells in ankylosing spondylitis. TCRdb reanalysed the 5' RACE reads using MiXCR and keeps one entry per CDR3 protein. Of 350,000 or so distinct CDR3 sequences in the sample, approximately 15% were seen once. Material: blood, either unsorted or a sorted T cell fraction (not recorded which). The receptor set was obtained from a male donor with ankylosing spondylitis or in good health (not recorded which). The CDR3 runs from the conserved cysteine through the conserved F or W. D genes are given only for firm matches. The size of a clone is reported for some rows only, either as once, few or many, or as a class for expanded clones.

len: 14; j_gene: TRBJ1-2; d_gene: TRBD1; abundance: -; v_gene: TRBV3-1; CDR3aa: CASTPGGGYYGYTF; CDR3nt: TGTGCCAGCACCCCAGGGGGCGGATACTATGGCTACACCTTC
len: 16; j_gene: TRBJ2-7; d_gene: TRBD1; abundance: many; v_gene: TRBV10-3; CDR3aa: CAITMGQSQSSYEQYF; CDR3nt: TGTGCCATCACTATGGGACAGTCCCAGAGCTCCTACGAGCAGTACTTC
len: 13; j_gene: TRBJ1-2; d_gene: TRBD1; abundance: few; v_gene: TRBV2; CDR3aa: CASRPDRDYGYTF; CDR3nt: TGTGCCAGCAGGCCGGACAGGGACTATGGCTACACCTTC
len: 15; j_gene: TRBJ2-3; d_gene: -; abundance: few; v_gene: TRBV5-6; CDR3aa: CASSPVPGWGDTQYF; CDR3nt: TGTGCCAGCAGCCCGGTTCCGGGGTGGGGAGATACGCAGTATTTT
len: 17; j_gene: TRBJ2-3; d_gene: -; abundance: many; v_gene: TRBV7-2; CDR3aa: CASSLMGGRASTDTQYF; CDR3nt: TGTGCCAGCAGCTTAATGGGGGGCCGTGCTAGCACAGATACGCAGTATTTT
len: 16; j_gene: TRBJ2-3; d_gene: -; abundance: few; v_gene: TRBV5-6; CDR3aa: CASSSSWRASTDTQYF; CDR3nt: TGTGCCAGCAGCTCCTCCTGGCGTGCTAGCACAGATACGCAGTATTTT
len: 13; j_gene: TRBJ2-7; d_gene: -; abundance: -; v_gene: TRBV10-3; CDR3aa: CAISDGQNYEQYF; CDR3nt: TGTGCCATCAGTGATGGGCAGAACTACGAGCAGTACTTC
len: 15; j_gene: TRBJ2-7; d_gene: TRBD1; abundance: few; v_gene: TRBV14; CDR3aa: CASSDRDRGTYEQYF; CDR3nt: TGTGCCAGCAGCGACCGGGACAGGGGGACCTACGAGCAGTACTTC
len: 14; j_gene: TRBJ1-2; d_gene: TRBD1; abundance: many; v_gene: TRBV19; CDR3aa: CASSPQGVNYGYTF; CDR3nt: TGTGCCAGTAGCCCTCAGGGGGTTAACTATGGCTACACCTTC
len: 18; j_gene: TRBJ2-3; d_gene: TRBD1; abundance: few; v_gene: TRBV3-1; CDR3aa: CASSQVLRGHAKPDTQYF; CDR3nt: TGTGCCAGCAGCCAAGTCCTTAGGGGGCATGCAAAGCCAGATACGCAGTATTTT
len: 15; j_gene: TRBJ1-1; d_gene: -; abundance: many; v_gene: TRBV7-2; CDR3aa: CASSPGAGQNTEAFF; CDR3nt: TGTGCCAGCAGCCCCGGGGCAGGGCAGAACACTGAAGCTTTCTTT
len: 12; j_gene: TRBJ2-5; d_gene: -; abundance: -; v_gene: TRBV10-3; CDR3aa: CAISNQQETQYF; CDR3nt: TGTGCCATCAGCAACCAGCAAGAGACCCAGTACTTC
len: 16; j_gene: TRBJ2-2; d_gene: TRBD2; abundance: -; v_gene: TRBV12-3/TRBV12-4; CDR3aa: CASSPILASGTGELFF; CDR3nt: TGTGCCAGCAGTCCAATACTAGCGAGTGGAACCGGGGAGCTGTTTTTT
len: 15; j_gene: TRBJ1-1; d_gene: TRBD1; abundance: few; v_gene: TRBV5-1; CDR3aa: CASSHGTGPRTEAFF; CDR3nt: TGCGCCAGCAGCCACGGGACAGGGCCGCGGACTGAAGCTTTCTTT
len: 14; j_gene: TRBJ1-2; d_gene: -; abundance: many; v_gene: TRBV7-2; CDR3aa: CASSLVGGGAGYTF; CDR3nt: TGTGCCAGCAGCTTAGTTGGGGGGGGCGCAGGCTACACCTTC
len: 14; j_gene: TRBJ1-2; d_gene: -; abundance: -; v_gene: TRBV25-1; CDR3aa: CASSVSGRMYGYTF; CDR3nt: TGTGCCAGCAGTGTCTCGGGACGGATGTATGGCTACACCTTC
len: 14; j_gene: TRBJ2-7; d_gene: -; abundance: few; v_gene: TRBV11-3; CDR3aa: CASSLGDGYYEQYF; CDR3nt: TGTGCCAGCAGCTTAGGGGACGGGTACTACGAGCAGTACTTC
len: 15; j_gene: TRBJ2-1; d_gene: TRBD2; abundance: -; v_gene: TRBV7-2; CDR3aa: CASSFSGALYNEQFF; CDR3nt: TGTGCCAGCAGCTTTAGCGGGGCTCTCTACAATGAGCAGTTCTTC
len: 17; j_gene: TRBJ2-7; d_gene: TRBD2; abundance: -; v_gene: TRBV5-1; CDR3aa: CASSLVSGRVSSYEQYF; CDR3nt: TGCGCCAGCAGCTTGGTTAGCGGGAGAGTGAGCTCCTACGAGCAGTACTTC
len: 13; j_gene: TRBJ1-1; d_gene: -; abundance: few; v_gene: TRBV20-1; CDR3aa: CSASPSGNTEAFF; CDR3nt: TGCAGTGCTAGCCCGTCAGGGAACACTGAAGCTTTCTTT
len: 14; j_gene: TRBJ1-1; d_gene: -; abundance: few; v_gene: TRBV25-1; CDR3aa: CASRGAGLNTEAFF; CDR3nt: TGTGCCAGCAGGGGCGCCGGCTTGAACACTGAAGCTTTCTTT
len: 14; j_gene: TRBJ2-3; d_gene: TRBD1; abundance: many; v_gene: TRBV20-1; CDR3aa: CSARWQGGTDTQYF; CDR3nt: TGCAGTGCTAGATGGCAGGGGGGCACAGATACGCAGTATTTT
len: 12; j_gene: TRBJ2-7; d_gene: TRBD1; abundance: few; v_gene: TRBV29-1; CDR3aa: CSVGQGYNEQYF; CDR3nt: TGCAGCGTCGGACAGGGTTACAACGAGCAGTACTTC
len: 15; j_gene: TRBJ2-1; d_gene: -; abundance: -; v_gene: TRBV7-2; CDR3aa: CASSRRDGPNNEQFF; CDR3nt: TGTGCCAGCAGCCGCAGGGACGGGCCGAACAATGAGCAGTTCTTC
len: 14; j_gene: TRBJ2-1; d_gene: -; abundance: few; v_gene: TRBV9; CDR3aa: CASSAIAVYNEQFF; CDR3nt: TGTGCCAGCAGCGCAATAGCGGTCTACAATGAGCAGTTCTTC
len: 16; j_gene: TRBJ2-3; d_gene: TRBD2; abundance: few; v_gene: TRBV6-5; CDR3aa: CASSYSGAGGTDTQYF; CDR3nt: TGTGCCAGCAGTTACTCTGGTGCGGGGGGCACAGATACGCAGTATTTT
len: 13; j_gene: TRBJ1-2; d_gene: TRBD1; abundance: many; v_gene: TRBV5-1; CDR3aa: CASSLGQDYGYTF; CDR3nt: TGTGCCAGCTCACTGGGACAGGACTATGGCTACACCTTC
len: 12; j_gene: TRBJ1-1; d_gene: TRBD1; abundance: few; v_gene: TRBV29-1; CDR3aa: CSGHRGDTEAFF; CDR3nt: TGCAGCGGACACAGGGGGGACACTGAAGCTTTCTTT
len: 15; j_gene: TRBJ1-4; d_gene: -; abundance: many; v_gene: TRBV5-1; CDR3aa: CASSRARESNEKLFF; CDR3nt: TGCGCCAGCAGCCGCGCCAGGGAGTCTAATGAAAAACTGTTTTTT
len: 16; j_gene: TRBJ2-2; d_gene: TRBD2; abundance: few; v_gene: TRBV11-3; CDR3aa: CASSSGGGANTGELFF; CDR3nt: TGTGCCAGCAGCTCCGGGGGGGGCGCGAACACCGGGGAGCTGTTTTTT
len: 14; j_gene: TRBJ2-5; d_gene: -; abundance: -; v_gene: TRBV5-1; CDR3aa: CASSLAAVRETQYF; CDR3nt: TGCGCCAGCAGCTTGGCGGCTGTCAGGGAGACCCAGTACTTC
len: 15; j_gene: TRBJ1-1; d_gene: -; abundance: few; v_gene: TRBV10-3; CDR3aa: CAITKGGTMNTEAFF; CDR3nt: TGTGCCATCACTAAAGGGGGGACAATGAACACTGAAGCTTTCTTT
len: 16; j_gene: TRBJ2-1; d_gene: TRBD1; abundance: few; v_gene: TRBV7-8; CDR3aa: CASSSSGTAIYNEQFF; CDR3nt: TGTGCCAGCAGCTCGTCCGGGACAGCTATCTACAATGAGCAGTTCTTC
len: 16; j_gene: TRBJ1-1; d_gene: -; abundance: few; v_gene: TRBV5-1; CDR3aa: CASSLVPTDMNTEAFF; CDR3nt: TGCGCCAGCAGCTTGGTGCCGACAGACATGAACACTGAAGCTTTCTTT
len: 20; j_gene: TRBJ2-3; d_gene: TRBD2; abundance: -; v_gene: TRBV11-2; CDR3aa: CASSSDSGLAGGFIADTQYF; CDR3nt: TGTGCCAGCAGCTCAGATTCGGGACTAGCGGGGGGGTTTATAGCAGATACGCAGTATTTT
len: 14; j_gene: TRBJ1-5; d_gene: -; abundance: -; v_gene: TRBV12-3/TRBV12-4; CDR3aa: CASSSNGENQPQHF; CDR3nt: TGTGCCAGCAGTTCGAACGGGGAAAATCAGCCCCAGCATTTT
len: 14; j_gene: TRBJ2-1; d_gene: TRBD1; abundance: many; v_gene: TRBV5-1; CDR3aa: CASKVGTANNEQFF; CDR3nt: TGCGCCAGCAAGGTAGGGACAGCGAACAATGAGCAGTTCTTC
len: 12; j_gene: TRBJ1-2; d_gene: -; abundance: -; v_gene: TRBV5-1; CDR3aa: CASSLNSDGYTF; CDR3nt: TGCGCCAGCAGCCTTAACAGCGACGGCTACACCTTC
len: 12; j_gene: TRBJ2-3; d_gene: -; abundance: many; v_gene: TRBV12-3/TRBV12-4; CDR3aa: CASTRKKDTQYF; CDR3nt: TGTGCCAGCACCCGAAAGAAAGATACGCAGTATTTT
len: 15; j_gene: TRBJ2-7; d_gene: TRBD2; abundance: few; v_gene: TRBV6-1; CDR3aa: CASRATSGGSYEQYF; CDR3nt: TGTGCCAGCAGAGCAACTAGCGGGGGCTCCTACGAGCAGTACTTC
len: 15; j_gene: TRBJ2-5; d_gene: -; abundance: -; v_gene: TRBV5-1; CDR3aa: CASSLGQGNQETQYF; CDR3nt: TGCGCCAGCAGCTTGGGCCAGGGTAACCAAGAGACCCAGTACTTC
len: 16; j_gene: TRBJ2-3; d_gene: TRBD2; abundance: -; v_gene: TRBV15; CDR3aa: CATSRGTSGRTDTQYF; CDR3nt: TGTGCCACCAGCAGAGGGACTAGCGGCCGCACAGATACGCAGTATTTT
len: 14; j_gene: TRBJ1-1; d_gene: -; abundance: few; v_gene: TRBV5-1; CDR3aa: CASSLEQGTVEAFF; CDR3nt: TGCGCCAGCAGCTTGGAGCAGGGCACTGTCGAGGCTTTCTTT
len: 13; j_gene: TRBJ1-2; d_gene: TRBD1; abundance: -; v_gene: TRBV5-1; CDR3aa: CASSLPGGGGYTF; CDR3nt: TGCGCCAGCAGCTTACCAGGGGGCGGTGGCTACACCTTC
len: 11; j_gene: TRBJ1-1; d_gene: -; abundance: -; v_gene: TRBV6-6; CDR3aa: CASRRQAEAFF; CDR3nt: TGTGCCAGTCGCCGGCAGGCTGAAGCTTTCTTT